This passage covers 8 T cell receptor beta chains from one sample sequenced in a study of T cells expressing NK-cell markers (dated by TCRdb to about 2020). The method behind the library was 5' RACE. The listed sequencing device is Illumina HiSeq 2000. TCRdb reprocessed the raw reads; every CDR3 protein sequence is a single record, and DNA is not supplied. The sample's table covers roughly 350,000 distinct CDR3 sequences. The top ten clonotypes cover 4% to 6.5% of the sample. Sequenced: blood T cells: a sorted CD56 or NKG2C T cell subset, CD4+ or CD8+ T cells, or bulk PBMC T cells (not recorded which). The source is a man aged 18-70 years in good health.

This chain connects TRBV7-2 to TRBJ2-1; the TCRdb call, TRBD1, lacks DNA for checking. This CDR3 contains 15 residues. Germline loops: CDR1 SGHTA, CDR2 FQGNSA. CDR3: CASSLDRVKGNEQFF.

V is TRBV6-6 and J is TRBJ1-5. Germline V gene lookup returns CDR1 MNHNY and CDR2 SVGAGI (reference sequence). This CDR3 is built from 13 residues. CDR3 region: CASIEHSNQPQHF.

V is TRBV2 and J is TRBJ2-1; TCRdb's D gene call, TRBD2, goes unchecked for lack of DNA. Germline V gene lookup returns CDR1 SNHLY and CDR2 FYNNEI. This CDR3 is built from 12 residues. Here the CDR3 reads CASSGNGGEQFF.

The chain joins TRBV9 to TRBJ1-5; TCRdb's D gene call, TRBD1, goes unchecked for lack of DNA. In germline, CDR1 is SGDLS, CDR2 YYNGEE. The CDR3 length is 14 residues. CDR3 region: CASSVSWGPQPQHF. The entire variable domain, with the rest obtained from reference TRBV9 and TRBJ1-5, is as follows: DSGVTQTPKHLITATGQRVTLRCSPRSGDLSVYWYQQSLDQGLQFLIQYYNGEERAKGNILERFSAQQFPDLHSELNLSSLELGDSALYFCASSVSWGPQPQHFGDGTRLSIL.

The genes are TRBV2 and TRBJ2-1; TCRdb's D call, TRBD1, is unchecked because there is no DNA. CDR1 SNHLY and CDR2 FYNNEI come from the germline V gene. The CDR3 covers 14 residues. CDR3 protein: CASRTQLTGGEQFF.

The CDR3 is CASRGGGQNEGYTF. The chain has TRBV5-1 and TRBJ1-2. The length of the CDR3 is 14 residues. CDR1 SGHRS and CDR2 YFSETQ come from the germline V gene.

The chain uses TRBV28 and TRBJ2-7; the TCRdb D gene call, TRBD1, has no DNA to confirm it. The germline CDR1 and CDR2 sequences are MDHEN and SYDVKM. This CDR3 has 14 residues. The chain's CDR3 is CASSLGTVDHEQYF.

The V call is TRBV5-1, the J call TRBJ1-4; the D gene TCRdb calls, TRBD1, cannot be checked with no DNA. The CDR3 covers 16 residues. CDR1 and CDR2 (germline): SGHRS, YFSETQ. CDR3: CASRRSGGQYNEKLFF.